These 26 T cell receptor beta chains came from one sample sequenced in a study of technical replicates of blood from four donors. TCRdb's table, derived via immunoSEQ multiplex PCR, lists solely in-frame clones and lacks some. Of some 70,000 clones in the sample, roughly 97% were seen once. The specimen sequenced was T cells isolated from PBMCs. The receptors shown here come from a human donor in good health.

This rearrangement joins TRBV5-1 to TRBJ2-7; 8 bases match TRBD1. This CDR3 comprises 16 residues. Germline-derived CDR1 and CDR2 are SGHRS and YFSETQ. V lost 4 bases, J lost 4 bases, and 13 bases stayed unmatched. The CDR3 coding sequence is TGCGCCAGCAGCCCGGCAGGGGGCAGGGATTTTTACGAGCAGTACTTC. Translating it yields CASSPAGGRDFYEQYF.

Concerning this clone: Germline and junction disagree at one end, which may indicate a read error. J is TRBJ1-1 and V is TRBV11-3; possible D gene TRBD1, 6 bases. The CDR3 is made up of 12 amino acids. CDR1 is SGHNT, CDR2 YENEEA, per germline. The DNA of the CDR3 is TGTGCCAGCAGCCTAGAGACAGGTGAAGCTTTCTTT. The encoded protein is CASSLETGEAFF.

The J gene is TRBJ2-7, the V gene TRBV7-9; D is uncertain. Per germline, CDR1 SEHNR and CDR2 FQNEAQ (reference sequence). Trimming took 2 bases from V and 6 from J, leaving 11 bases between them. This CDR3 comprises 13 residues. CDR3 DNA: TGTGCCAGCAGCTTAAGCATGAGTGTCGAGCAGTACTTC. Residues: CASSLSMSVEQYF.

The chain employs TRBV5-6 and TRBJ2-1; D unclear. Trimming shortened V by 1 base and J by 8 bases, and 4 bases separated the two germline ends. The CDR3 is made up of 11 amino acids. Germline CDR1 SGHDT, CDR2 YYEEEE. The CDR3 nucleotides are TGTGCCAGCAGCTTGCCCTATGAGCAGTTCTTC. Amino acid sequence: CASSLPYEQFF.

The chain uses TRBV4-3 and TRBJ1-1, with D unresolved. Trimming removed 1 base at V and 3 bases at J, with 15 bases between. This CDR3 spans 16 amino acids. The germline V gene encodes CDR1 LGHNA and CDR2 YSLEER. This chain's CDR3 is CASSQANRRADTEAFF. Written as DNA, the CDR3 is TGCGCCAGCAGCCAAGCCAATCGGAGGGCTGACACTGAAGCTTTCTTT.

J is TRBJ2-3 and V is TRBV18, with D perhaps TRBD1 (6 bases). The CDR3 contains 15 residues. V was trimmed by 4 bases and J by 4 bases, leaving 15 bases between them. CDR1 KGHSH and CDR2 LQKENI come from the germline V gene. For the CDR3, the DNA is TGTGCCAGCTCACTTAGGACAGCCCCCGCAGATACGCAGTATTTT. Translating it yields CASSLRTAPADTQYF.

This chain uses TRBV5-4 with TRBJ2-7; 11 positions match TRBD1. Germline V lookup: CDR1 SGHNT, CDR2 YYREEE (reference sequence). The CDR3 covers 14 residues. V trimming: 0 bases; J trimming: 6 bases; junction bases outside the gene matches: 2. Here the CDR3 reads CASSLDGTGGEQYF. The CDR3 DNA reads TGTGCCAGCAGCTTGGATGGGACAGGGGGCGAGCAGTACTTC.

The rearrangement uses TRBV30 and TRBJ2-3, with 8 bases that match TRBD1. The CDR3 runs to 13 residues. The germline V gene has CDR1 GTSNPN and CDR2 SVGIG (reference sequence). V trimming: 5 bases; J trimming: 7 bases; junction bases outside the gene matches: 8. The CDR3 loop is CAWGTGGSNTQYF. CDR3 sequence (DNA): TGTGCCTGGGGCACAGGGGGGTCAAATACGCAGTATTTT.

This chain links TRBV7-2 with TRBJ2-4; TRBD1 agrees at 9 bases. Germline V gives CDR1 SGHTA, CDR2 FQGNSA. CDR3 length: 19 residues. The V and J ends lost 5 bases and 0 bases, in that order; junction bases with no gene match: 14. The CDR3 DNA reads TGTGCCAGCAGCCTCGAGGGACAGGGCCAGAAGCTAGCCAAAAACATTCAGTACTTC. Its protein product is CASSLEGQGQKLAKNIQYF.

The DNA for the CDR3 is TGCGCCAGCAGCCCCTCCGACGGGGGGACTAGCGAGCAGTACTTC. This gives the protein CASSPSDGGTSEQYF. The chain has TRBV4-1 and TRBJ2-7, with 8 bases lining up with TRBD2. Germline V CDR1 and CDR2: MGHRA, YSYEKL. Trimming at V came to 4 bases and at J to 6 bases, leaving 11 bases not matched to a gene. The CDR3 is 15 amino acids.

V and J are TRBV7-2 and TRBJ1-2; D is perhaps TRBD1 (5 bases). CDR1 and CDR2 (germline): SGHTA, FQGNSA. V lost 5 bases, J lost 2 bases, and 15 bases lay in between. The CDR3 runs 15 residues. The CDR3 sequence: CASSPRGGSNYGYTF. For the CDR3, the DNA is TGTGCCAGCAGCCCCCGGGGGGGGTCAAACTATGGCTACACCTTC.

The V call is TRBV6-7, the J call TRBJ2-7; 16 bases fit TRBD2. Being an ORF, TRBV6-7 has a function that is uncertain. The length of the CDR3 is 16 residues. V dropped 6 bases and J dropped 2; count of bases not matched to a gene: 4. CDR3 sequence (DNA): TGTGCCAGCAGCCCGGGACTAGCGGGAGGGGCCTACGAGCAGTACTTC. Translation gives CASSPGLAGGAYEQYF.

The chain uses TRBV27 and TRBJ1-5; a weak D match, TRBD1 (6 bases). The CDR3 is 12 amino acids. V was pared by 5 bases and J by 7 bases, with 9 bases between. Germline V CDR1 and CDR2: MNHEY, SMNVEV (reference sequence). CDR3 sequence (DNA): TGTGCCAGCAGTCCCAGGGGCCAGCCCCAGCATTTT. Its protein product is CASSPRGQPQHF.

This clone was seen once. The rearrangement joins TRBV15 to TRBJ2-1; 11 bases match TRBD2. The CDR3 contains 15 residues. CDR1 LNHNV and CDR2 YYDKDF come from the germline V gene (reference sequence). Losses at the gene ends were 6 bases for V and 4 bases for J; bases not matched to a gene: 5. CDR3 nucleotide sequence: TGTGCCACCAGGTTGGGACTAGCGGAGTACAATGAGCAGTTCTTC. Protein: CATRLGLAEYNEQFF.

The V gene is TRBV7-4, the J gene TRBJ2-7; perhaps TRBD1 as D (6 bases). The germline gives CDR1 SGHVT, CDR2 SQSDAQ. V was shortened by 1 base and J by 0 bases, with 25 bases between the two germline ends. There are 20 residues in the CDR3. Written as DNA, the CDR3 is TGTGCCAGCAGCTTAGAACAGGGAGCGAAGCGGAACCTATTCTCCTACGAGCAGTACTTC. Its protein product is CASSLEQGAKRNLFSYEQYF.

CDR3 DNA: TGTGCCAGCAGCCCAGGGGACAGAGAATTTGAGCCCCAGCATTTT. Its protein is CASSPGDREFEPQHF. The chain carries TRBV7-9 and TRBJ1-5, with 7 positions matching TRBD1. Germline V gene lookup returns CDR1 SEHNR and CDR2 FQNEAQ (reference sequence). V lost 5 bases and J lost 8; bases outside the gene matches: 12. The CDR3 consists of 15 residues.

This clone appeared a single time. Because the CDR3's place on the DNA is in doubt, the DNA is left out and the CDR3 is given as listed by TCRdb. The chain carries TRBV5-4 and TRBJ2-5; the table's D call TRBD2 went unverified against the DNA. Per the germline V gene, CDR1 is SGHNT and CDR2 is YYREEE (reference sequence). The CDR3 is 14 residues long, ends included. CDR3 region: CASTSVPAGGEQYF.

V usage is TRBV11-3 and J usage is TRBJ2-7; D is possibly TRBD2 (6 bases). There are 13 residues in the CDR3. The germline gives CDR1 SGHNT, CDR2 YENEEA. V lost 5 bases and J lost 4, with 12 bases in between. The CDR3 region has the DNA TGTGCCAGCAGCATAGGACTAAAGTACGAGCAGTACTTC. It specifies CASSIGLKYEQYF.

The chain joins TRBV6-5 to TRBJ2-7, with 8 bases aligning to TRBD1. The V and J ends lost 5 bases and 5 bases, in that order; junction bases with no gene match: 8. Germline V gives CDR1 MNHEY, CDR2 SVGAGI. The CDR3 sequence is 14 residues long. The CDR3 coding sequence is TGTGCCAGCAGTATATCCTACAGGGGGGACGAGCAGTACTTC. Amino acids: CASSISYRGDEQYF.

Concerning this clone: One end of the junction varies from germline; a read error may be responsible. The V and J genes are TRBV19 and TRBJ1-1; no firm D call. Germline assignment: CDR1 LNHDA and CDR2 SQIVND (reference sequence). The CDR3 has 12 amino acids. In nucleotides, the CDR3 is TGTGCTAGTAGTATAGCTTTTCAGGAAGCTTTCTTT. Translating gives CASSIAFQEAFF.

J is TRBJ2-5 and V is TRBV25-1; TRBD2 matches at 9 bases. This CDR3 is built from 16 residues. V was pared by 2 bases and J by 2 bases, with 6 bases of the junction left unmatched. CDR1 is MGHDK and CDR2 is SYGVNS in the germline V gene. The CDR3 sequence is CASSERKLAGQETQYF. As DNA, the CDR3 is TGTGCCAGCAGTGAACGAAAGCTAGCGGGACAAGAGACCCAGTACTTC.

The V and J genes are TRBV5-1 and TRBJ2-7; 10 positions agree with TRBD2. Germline CDR1 reads SGHRS; CDR2 reads YFSETQ. With 3 bases clipped from V and 2 bases from J, the junction kept 5 bases outside the gene matches. CDR3 length: 15 amino acids. Here the CDR3 reads CASSSGTSAAYEQYF. The CDR3 nucleotides are TGCGCCAGCAGCTCCGGGACTAGCGCAGCCTACGAGCAGTACTTC.

This chain links TRBV6-5 with TRBJ2-7; 9 positions agree with TRBD1. With 4 bases clipped from V and 4 bases from J, the junction kept 8 bases outside the gene matches. CDR1 MNHEY and CDR2 SVGAGI come from the germline V gene. CDR3 length: 15 amino acids. The CDR3 here is CASSSPGTGQYEQYF. In nucleotides, the CDR3 is TGTGCCAGCAGTTCCCCCGGGACAGGGCAATACGAGCAGTACTTC.

The chain is built from TRBV5-6 and TRBJ2-7; 7 bases line up with TRBD1. After removal of 4 bases from V and 3 bases from J, the junction contained 7 bases not matched to a gene. CDR3 length equals 14 residues. CDR1 is SGHDT and CDR2 is YYEEEE in the germline V gene. CDR3 sequence reads: CASSPRDRDYEQYF. In DNA form, the CDR3 reads TGTGCCAGCAGCCCCCGGGACAGAGACTACGAGCAGTACTTC.

The table lists this clone with a count of one. V and J are TRBV7-3 and TRBJ2-2; TRBD2 is a possible D gene (6 bases). The V end lost 5 bases, the J end lost 6 bases, and 22 bases lay between the germline ends. The CDR3 length is 17 residues. CDR1 and CDR2 (germline): SGHTA, FQGTGA. CDR3 protein: CASSPGFGGLSPGELFF. Written as DNA, the CDR3 is TGTGCCAGCAGCCCAGGATTCGGGGGACTGTCTCCCGGGGAGCTGTTTTTT. Combining the CDR3 with reference TRBV7-3 and TRBJ2-2 gives the whole variable domain GAGVSQTPSNKVTEKGKYVELRCDPISGHTALYWYRQSLGQGPEFLIYFQGTGAADDSGLPNDRFFAVRPEGSVSTLKIQRTERGDSAVYLCASSPGFGGLSPGELFFGEGSRLTVL.

The V and J genes are TRBV29-1 and TRBJ2-2; possible D gene TRBD2, 6 bases. V shed 5 bases and J shed 6 bases, with 16 bases lying between them. The CDR3 spans 14 residues. CDR1 and CDR2 from the germline V gene are SQVTM and ANQGSEA. CDR3 DNA sequence: TGCAGCGTTACAGAGACTAGTTTGGCCGGGGAGCTGTTTTTT. Protein product: CSVTETSLAGELFF.